Presented here are 24 T cell receptor beta chains from one specimen sequenced in a study of T cell repertoires in cytomegalovirus infection. MiXCR, applied by TCRdb to the reads, yields one record per CDR3 protein. The repertoire holds a few hundred thousand distinct CDR3 sequences, with 9% to 9.5% as singletons. Material: PBMCs. The receptors stem from a human donor in good health (CMV status not recorded). Some clones in this sample may be carry-over from other donors' samples.

This clonotype came up many times. The rearrangement joins TRBV7-8 to TRBJ2-2, with 12 bases matching TRBD2. The CDR3 consists of 16 residues. J lost 6 bases, V lost 5 bases, and 7 bases had no gene match. The V gene's germline CDR1 is SGHVS and CDR2 FQNEAQ. The CDR3: CASSARLAGEAGELFF. The CDR3 DNA follows: TGTGCCAGCAGCGCAAGACTAGCGGGGGAGGCCGGGGAGCTGTTTTTT.

In its sample, this clonotype was seen a few times. The chain is built from TRBV27 and TRBJ1-2, with D maybe TRBD1 (6 bases). Trimming took 8 bases from V and 3 from J, leaving 19 bases between them. From germline, CDR1 is MNHEY and CDR2 SMNVEV (reference sequence). The CDR3 contains 15 residues. The CDR3 DNA reads as TGTGCCAGCCGCCCAACTCAGGGGTCTTACTATGGCTACACCTTC. It encodes CASRPTQGSYYGYTF.

This clonotype was observed a few times. V usage is TRBV12-3 or TRBV12-4 and J usage is TRBJ1-1, with D unclear. The CDR3 has 13 amino acids. Trimming removed 6 bases from V and 3 bases from J, with 11 bases in between. The CDR3 nucleotides read TGTGCCAGCAGGAGGGAGGTCCACACTGAAGCTTTCTTT. Its protein is CASRREVHTEAFF.

This clonotype was observed many times. The rearrangement joins TRBV4-3 to TRBJ1-1; D gene unclear. Looked up from germline, CDR1 is LGHNA and CDR2 is YSLEER. The CDR3 covers 13 residues. V shed 0 bases and J shed 10 bases, with 12 bases lying between them. In DNA form, the CDR3 reads TGCGCCAGCAGCCAAGAGCTGGTGAGAAGAGCTTTCTTT. Its protein is CASSQELVRRAFF.

The chain employs TRBV7-2 and TRBJ1-1; D not certain. The CDR3 consists of 14 residues. Germline CDR1 reads SGHTA; CDR2 reads FQGNSA. Deletions cut 1 base from V and 4 bases from J, with 10 bases between. The CDR3 DNA reads TGTGCCAGCAGCTTAGTTATGACTGGCACTGAAGCTTTCTTT. As protein: CASSLVMTGTEAFF.

This clonotype showed up just a few times. Its ends do not fully match the called genes, so a read error is possible. J is TRBJ2-2 and V is TRBV4-1, with D perhaps TRBD2 (5 bases). Per the germline V gene, CDR1 is MGHRA and CDR2 is YSYEKL. The CDR3 totals 14 residues. This CDR3 is CASAEGTNTGELFF. CDR3 sequence (DNA): TGTGCCAGTGCAGAGGGAACAAACACCGGGGAGCTGTTTTTT.

In this sample, this clonotype turned up many times. The chain uses TRBV6-2 or TRBV6-3 and TRBJ2-1, with 7 bases fitting TRBD2. With 0 bases clipped from V and 3 bases from J, the junction kept 8 bases outside the gene matches. CDR1 and CDR2 from the germline V gene are MNHEY and SVGEGT. The CDR3 is 17 amino acids. For the CDR3, the DNA is TGTGCCAGCAGTTACTCGCCGATGAGCGGGATCTACAATGAGCAGTTCTTC. Protein: CASSYSPMSGIYNEQFF.

This chain uses TRBV18 with TRBJ1-4; no definite D call. The CDR3 runs to 14 residues. Germline lookup yields CDR1 KGHSH and CDR2 LQKENI. The germline V and J ends were trimmed by 3 bases and 8 bases, with 13 bases remaining between them. Here the CDR3 reads CASSPQRGKEKLFF. DNA of the CDR3: TGTGCCAGCTCACCGCAGAGAGGAAAGGAAAAACTGTTTTTT.

This clonotype was detected ten times or more. The chain links TRBV7-2 to TRBJ1-5; D gene unclear. Germline V CDR1 and CDR2: SGHTA, FQGNSA. The V gene lost 0 bases and the J gene lost 9 bases, with 18 bases spanning the gap. The CDR3 consists of 16 residues. The CDR3 DNA is TGTGCCAGCAGCTTAGCGGCGGAGATATCACGGGGGCCCCAGCATTTT. Amino acids: CASSLAAEISRGPQHF.

This clonotype was counted at least ten times. The junction does not match germline at one end; this may be a read error. This sequence joins TRBV28 and TRBJ1-2; TRBD1 aligns across 8 bases. This CDR3 contains 14 residues. Germline lookup yields CDR1 MDHEN and CDR2 SYDVKM. CDR3 DNA sequence: TGTGCCAGCAGTTTACCACGTGGACAGGGACGGGGGAACTTC. It is translated as CASSLPRGQGRGNF.

The rearrangement uses TRBV2 and TRBJ2-4; possibly TRBD2 for D (7 bases). Germline CDR1 is SNHLY and CDR2 is FYNNEI. V was trimmed by 10 bases and J by 9 bases, leaving 25 bases between them. The CDR3 contains 15 residues. CDR3 in amino acids: CATLLRGGGSSIQYF. The CDR3 DNA reads as TGTGCCACCCTCTTGAGGGGGGGCGGAAGTAGCATTCAGTACTTC.

The rearrangement uses TRBV28 and TRBJ2-7, with D perhaps matching TRBD1 (6 bases). From germline, CDR1 is MDHEN and CDR2 SYDVKM. The CDR3 runs to 15 residues. V lost 5 bases and J 6 bases, leaving 20 bases between the germline ends. Written as DNA, the CDR3 is TGTGCCAGCAGTCCATCTACGAAATGGGGGCCCGAGCAGTACTTC. Protein product: CASSPSTKWGPEQYF.

This clonotype appeared a few times. V usage is TRBV6-1 and J usage is TRBJ1-2; no clear D gene. Germline CDR1 reads MNHNS; CDR2 reads SASEGT. The V gene lost 7 bases and the J gene lost 3 bases, with 6 bases spanning the gap. There are 11 residues in the CDR3. The CDR3, as DNA: TGTGCCAGCACCTCACACTATGGCTACACCTTC. This gives the protein CASTSHYGYTF.

At least ten counts were recorded for this clonotype. The chain joins TRBV12-3 or TRBV12-4 to TRBJ1-4; possible D gene TRBD1, 6 bases. This CDR3 region has 14 residues. V lost 2 bases, J lost 6 bases, and 10 bases lay in between. DNA for the CDR3: TGTGCCAGCAGTTTACGGAGGGGGGATGAAAAACTGTTTTTT. It is translated as CASSLRRGDEKLFF.

The chain couples TRBV20-1 to TRBJ1-5; the D gene is possibly TRBD1 (5 bases). Trimming took 3 bases from V and 1 from J, leaving 10 bases between them. Germline CDR1 reads DFQATT; CDR2 reads SNEGSKA (reference sequence). CDR3 length: 14 amino acids. The chain's CDR3 is CSASWGSSNQPQHF. CDR3 coding DNA: TGCAGTGCTAGTTGGGGGTCCAGCAATCAGCCCCAGCATTTT.

The chain is built from TRBV18 and TRBJ1-5, with D uncertain. CDR3 length: 13 residues. Germline CDR1 and CDR2: KGHSH and LQKENI. Trimming pared 2 bases from V and 4 bases from J, leaving 6 bases between. The CDR3 DNA is TGTGCCAGCTCACCAGATATTAATCAGCCCCAGCATTTT. The encoded protein is CASSPDINQPQHF. Full variable domain (missing parts from reference TRBV18 and TRBJ1-5): NAGVMQNPRHLVRRRGQEARLRCSPMKGHSHVYWYRQLPEEGLKFMVYLQKENIIDESGMPKERFSAEFPKEGPSILRIQQVVRGDSAAYFCASSPDINQPQHFGDGTRLSIL.

This clonotype was found many times. The chain links TRBV7-2 to TRBJ2-1; D is possibly TRBD2 (6 bases). The CDR3 covers 12 residues. V lost 3 bases, J lost 9 bases, and 9 bases lay in between. The germline CDR1 and CDR2 sequences are SGHTA and FQGNSA. The CDR3 sequence is CASSFAGPEQFF. CDR3 bases: TGTGCCAGCAGCTTTGCGGGGCCTGAGCAGTTCTTC.

This clonotype was seen a handful of times. The chain combines TRBV7-2 with TRBJ1-5; 7 nucleotides align to TRBD1. V was clipped by 6 bases and J by 4 bases; unmatched bases: 9. CDR3 length: 15 amino acids. Germline V gene sequence: CDR1 SGHTA, CDR2 FQGNSA. DNA of the CDR3: TGTGCCAGCAGATTGGGACAGAGCCATAATCAGCCCCAGCATTTT. Protein: CASRLGQSHNQPQHF.

The chain links TRBV5-4 to TRBJ2-7; 9 bases fit TRBD2. The CDR3 length is 15 residues. V was clipped by 4 bases and J by 4 bases; unmatched bases: 9. The germline V gene encodes CDR1 SGHNT and CDR2 YYREEE (reference sequence). CDR3 residues: CASSAGGAGGYEQYF. In DNA, the CDR3 is TGTGCCAGCAGCGCTGGGGGGGCGGGGGGGTACGAGCAGTACTTC.

The gene calls are TRBV15 and TRBJ1-2, with D possibly being TRBD1 (5 bases). The germline CDR1 and CDR2 sequences are LNHNV and YYDKDF (reference sequence). The CDR3 runs to 14 residues. Trimming cost V 1 base and J 3 bases, with 9 bases left between them. The CDR3 sequence is CATSRAGDHYGYTF. As DNA, the CDR3 is TGTGCCACCAGCAGAGCGGGGGACCACTATGGCTACACCTTC.

This clonotype was recorded many times. The chain recombines TRBV12-3 or TRBV12-4 with TRBJ2-1; 8 bases align to TRBD2. The CDR3 runs to 15 residues. The V and J ends lost 5 bases and 2 bases, in that order; junction bases with no gene match: 5. In DNA form, the CDR3 reads TGTGCCAGCAGTCGAAGCGGGGGACCCTACAATGAGCAGTTCTTC. It encodes CASSRSGGPYNEQFF.

V usage is TRBV6-2 or TRBV6-3 and J usage is TRBJ1-1; no clear D. Trimming left V 6 bases short and J 1 base short, with 12 bases between. Germline CDR1 reads MNHEY; CDR2 reads SVGEGT. The CDR3 length is 14 residues. Written as DNA, the CDR3 is TGTGCCAGCAGCACGACCTACCCGAACACTGAAGCTTTCTTT. This sequence encodes CASSTTYPNTEAFF.

This clonotype appeared once. V is TRBV24-1 and J is TRBJ2-7, with 8 bases that match TRBD1. The germline gives CDR1 KGHDR, CDR2 SFDVKD. V shed 0 bases and J 5 bases; nucleotides not matched to a gene: 5. The CDR3 runs to 15 residues. The CDR3 nucleotides read TGTGCCACCAGTGATTTGGGTCAGGGGGCCAACGAGCAGTACTTC. Translating it yields CATSDLGQGANEQYF.

The table lists this clonotype with many counts. The rearrangement joins TRBV4-2 to TRBJ2-3; TRBD2 agrees at 10 bases. With V trimmed by 1 base and J by 1 base, 5 bases remained unmatched. This CDR3 is 17 amino acids long. The V gene's germline CDR1 is LGHNA and CDR2 YNFKEQ. CDR3 amino acids: CASSQVVGTSGTDTQYF. CDR3 DNA sequence: TGTGCCAGCAGCCAAGTAGTAGGGACTAGCGGCACAGATACGCAGTATTTT.